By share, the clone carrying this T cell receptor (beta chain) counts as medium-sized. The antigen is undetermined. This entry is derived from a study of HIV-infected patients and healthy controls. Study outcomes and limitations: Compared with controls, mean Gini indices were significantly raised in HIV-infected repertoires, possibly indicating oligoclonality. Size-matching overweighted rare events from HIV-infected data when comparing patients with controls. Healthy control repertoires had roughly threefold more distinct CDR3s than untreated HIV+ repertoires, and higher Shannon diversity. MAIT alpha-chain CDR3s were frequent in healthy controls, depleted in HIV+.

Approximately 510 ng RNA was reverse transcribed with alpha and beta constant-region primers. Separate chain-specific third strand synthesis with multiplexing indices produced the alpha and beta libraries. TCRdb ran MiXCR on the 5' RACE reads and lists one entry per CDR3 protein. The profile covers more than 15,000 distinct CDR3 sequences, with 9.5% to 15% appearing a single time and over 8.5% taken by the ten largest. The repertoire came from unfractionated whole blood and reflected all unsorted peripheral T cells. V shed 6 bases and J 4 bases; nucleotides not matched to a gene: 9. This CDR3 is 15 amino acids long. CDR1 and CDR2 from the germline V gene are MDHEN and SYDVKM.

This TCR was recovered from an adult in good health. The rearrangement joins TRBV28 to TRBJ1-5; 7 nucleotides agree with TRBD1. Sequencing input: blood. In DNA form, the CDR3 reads TGTGCCAGCAGCACTTTCAAGGGGGCAAATCAGCCCCAGCATTTT. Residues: CASSTFKGANQPQHF.